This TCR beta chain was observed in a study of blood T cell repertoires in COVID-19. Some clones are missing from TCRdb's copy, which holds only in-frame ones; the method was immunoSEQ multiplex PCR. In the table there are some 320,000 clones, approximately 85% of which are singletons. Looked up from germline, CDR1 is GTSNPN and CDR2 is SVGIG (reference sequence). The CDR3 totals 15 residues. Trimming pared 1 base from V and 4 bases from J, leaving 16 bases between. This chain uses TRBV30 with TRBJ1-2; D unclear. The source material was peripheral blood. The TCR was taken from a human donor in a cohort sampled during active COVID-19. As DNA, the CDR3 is TGTGCCTGGAGTGCTACCGAGAGGGCCGGCTATGGCTACACCTTC. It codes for CAWSATERAGYGYTF.